Listed here are 27 T cell receptor beta chains from one sample, sequenced in a study of B cell selection in AIRE deficiency. Conventional CD4 T cells were sorted as CD4+CD127+ cells. This table comes from immunoSEQ multiplex PCR, and its TCRdb copy is limited to in-frame clones, with some not included. This sample yields about 23,000 clones, of which around 97% are seen a single time; about 0.17% belongs to the top ten. Sequenced material: conventional CD4+ T cells sorted from PBMCs. These TCRs come from a human donor with AIRE deficiency.

This clone has only one observation. V usage is TRBV15 and J usage is TRBJ2-5; no clear D. V lost 2 bases and J 2 bases, leaving 12 bases between the germline ends. Germline V gene sequence: CDR1 LNHNV, CDR2 YYDKDF (reference sequence). CDR3 size: 15 residues. The CDR3 here is CATSRSPYEQETQYF. The CDR3 DNA reads as TGTGCCACCAGCAGATCCCCCTACGAACAAGAGACCCAGTACTTC.

This rearrangement joins TRBV5-8 to TRBJ1-5, with D unresolved. The CDR3 runs 14 residues. The V end lost 0 bases, the J end lost 7 bases, and 11 bases lay between the germline ends. Germline CDR1 is SGHTS and CDR2 is YDEGEE. The CDR3 protein is CASSLDLPGQPQHF. CDR3 nucleotides: TGTGCCAGCAGCTTGGACCTCCCTGGCCAGCCCCAGCATTTT.

The rearrangement uses TRBV28 and TRBJ1-3; no clear D gene. The germline V and J ends were trimmed by 6 bases and 2 bases, with 20 bases remaining between them. The germline V gene encodes CDR1 MDHEN and CDR2 SYDVKM. The CDR3 is 17 residues long. Here the CDR3 reads CASRFAVGEATGNTIYF. The CDR3 DNA reads TGTGCCAGCAGGTTCGCGGTTGGTGAGGCGACTGGAAACACCATATATTTT.

This clone has only a few counts. This chain uses TRBV18 with TRBJ1-2; D gene ambiguous. The V end lost 6 bases, the J end lost 4 bases, and 15 bases lay between the germline ends. This CDR3 is built from 14 residues. The germline CDR1 and CDR2 sequences are KGHSH and LQKENI. CDR3 sequence: CASSSTVDSYGYTF. The DNA for the CDR3 is TGTGCCAGCTCCTCCACGGTGGATTCCTATGGCTACACCTTC.

This chain joins TRBV28 and TRBJ2-7; D is ambiguous. Between the trimmed V and J ends, which lost 3 bases and 0 bases, there was a span of 3 bases. Germline CDR1 is MDHEN and CDR2 is SYDVKM. CDR3 size: 12 residues. This chain's CDR3 is CASSFHSYEQYF. The CDR3 coding sequence is TGTGCCAGCAGTTTTCACTCCTACGAGCAGTACTTC.

The gene calls are TRBV5-8 and TRBJ1-5; weak D call: TRBD1 (5 bases). The CDR3 is 16 amino acids. V was pared by 4 bases and J by 1 base, with 15 bases between. CDR1 and CDR2 (germline): SGHTS, YDEGEE. The CDR3 nucleotides read TGTGCCAGCAGCCGCCTTTCGGGGGGGAGCAATCAGCCCCAGCATTTT. Translating gives CASSRLSGGSNQPQHF.

This chain links TRBV20-1 with TRBJ2-5, with D unclear. V lost 1 base and J lost 4, with 4 bases in between. CDR3 length: 11 amino acids. In germline, CDR1 is DFQATT, CDR2 SNEGSKA (reference sequence). CDR3 sequence: CSARGVETQYF. The CDR3 DNA sequence: TGCAGTGCTAGAGGGGTAGAGACCCAGTACTTC.

The CDR3 here is CASQPRTGAVETQYF. CDR3 in DNA: TGTGCCAGTCAACCAAGGACAGGGGCCGTCGAGACCCAGTACTTC. The chain couples TRBV27 to TRBJ2-5; TRBD1 matches 9 bases. CDR3 length equals 15 residues. V shed 9 bases and J 5 bases; nucleotides not matched to a gene: 13. CDR1 and CDR2 from the germline V gene are MNHEY and SMNVEV (reference sequence).

CDR3 loop: CASSSGQAGNTIYF. The CDR3 DNA reads TGCGCCAGCAGCTCCGGACAGGCTGGAAACACCATATATTTT. The V gene is TRBV10-1, the J gene TRBJ1-3, with TRBD1 matching over 7 bases. The germline V gene encodes CDR1 WNHNN and CDR2 SYGVQD (reference sequence). The V and J ends lost 6 bases and 2 bases, in that order; junction bases with no gene match: 4. This CDR3 has 14 amino acids.

This rearrangement joins TRBV29-1 to TRBJ2-5; TRBD2 matches at 8 bases. This CDR3 region has 14 residues. CDR1 is SQVTM and CDR2 is ANQGSEA in the germline V gene. Losses at the gene ends were 6 bases for V and 3 bases for J; bases not matched to a gene: 9. The CDR3 DNA reads as TGCAGCGTCCTCCGGGGGGGACAAAAAGAGACCCAGTACTTC. Its translation: CSVLRGGQKETQYF. The entire variable domain, with the rest obtained from reference TRBV29-1 and TRBJ2-5, is as follows: SAVISQKPSRDICQRGTSLTIQCQVDSQVTMMFWYRQQPGQSLTLIATANQGSEATYESGFVIDKFPISRPNLTFSTLTVSNMSPEDSSIYLCSVLRGGQKETQYFGPGTRLLVL.

The chain has TRBV7-2 and TRBJ1-1, with TRBD1 identical over 7 bases. The V and J ends lost 0 bases and 1 base, in that order; junction bases with no gene match: 11. The CDR3 runs to 18 residues. Germline values: CDR1 SGHTA, CDR2 FQGNSA. The CDR3 protein is CASSLAKKGTGANTEAFF. CDR3 DNA sequence: TGTGCCAGCAGCTTAGCGAAAAAGGGAACAGGGGCGAACACTGAAGCTTTCTTT.

The CDR3 nucleotides read TGTGCCAGCAGTGCCCCGGGACTAGCGGGACACCCCTACGAGCAGTACTTC. It specifies CASSAPGLAGHPYEQYF. V and J are TRBV6-1 and TRBJ2-7; 13 bases line up with TRBD2. The V and J ends lost 4 bases and 2 bases, in that order; junction bases with no gene match: 8. The CDR3 has 17 amino acids. The germline CDR1 and CDR2 sequences are MNHNS and SASEGT.

The genes are TRBV27 and TRBJ2-2; D might be TRBD1 or TRBD2, each matching 5 bases. The CDR3 length is 14 residues. The germline V and J ends were trimmed by 0 bases and 6 bases, with 8 bases remaining between them. Germline CDR1 MNHEY, CDR2 SMNVEV (reference sequence). The CDR3 sequence is CASSLSGVPGELFF. In nucleotides, the CDR3 is TGTGCCAGCAGTTTATCGGGGGTCCCCGGGGAGCTGTTTTTT.

This chain links TRBV6-1 with TRBJ1-1; D call uncertain. The CDR3 totals 12 residues. The V gene lost 4 bases and the J gene lost 4 bases, with 7 bases spanning the gap. Germline V gene lookup returns CDR1 MNHNS and CDR2 SASEGT. The CDR3 DNA is TGTGCCAGCAGTGCCCGGAGCACTGAAGCTTTCTTT. Its protein product is CASSARSTEAFF.

The genes are TRBV28 and TRBJ2-3; 9 bases line up with TRBD1. The germline gives CDR1 MDHEN, CDR2 SYDVKM. V lost 5 bases and J lost 5; bases outside the gene matches: 8. This CDR3 region has 15 residues. CDR3 sequence (DNA): TGTGCCAGCAGTCTTCGGACAGGGGTTAGAGATACGCAGTATTTT. As protein: CASSLRTGVRDTQYF.

This clone was observed a single time. The rearrangement joins TRBV23-1 to TRBJ2-7; 7 nucleotides match TRBD2. TRBV23-1 is an open reading frame whose function is uncertain. The CDR3 spans 17 residues. Losses at the gene ends were 0 bases for V and 2 bases for J; bases not matched to a gene: 10. The CDR3 sequence is CASSQSAPGGPTYEQYF. CDR3 bases: TGCGCCAGCAGTCAATCAGCGCCGGGAGGCCCAACCTACGAGCAGTACTTC.

The chain combines TRBV10-3 with TRBJ2-2; D is undetermined. The CDR3 has 19 residues. Germline values: CDR1 ENHRY, CDR2 SYGVKD. The ends were cut back, 6 bases at V and 0 bases at J, with 23 bases in the middle. The CDR3 DNA reads as TGTGCCATCAGGGCTGGGGTCGGTAGGGTGTCCGCGAACACCGGGGAGCTGTTTTTT. Translation: CAIRAGVGRVSANTGELFF.

This chain links TRBV9 with TRBJ2-7; D is undetermined. CDR1 and CDR2 (germline): SGDLS, YYNGEE. V was clipped by 3 bases and J by 1 base, with 8 bases between them. The length of the CDR3 is 13 residues. The CDR3 DNA reads as TGTGCCAGCAGCGCGGACGTATCCTACGAGCAGTACTTC. As protein: CASSADVSYEQYF.

The chain employs TRBV21-1 and TRBJ2-7; the D segment call TRBD1 is taken from the table without a DNA check. TRBV21-1 represents a pseudogene. This CDR3 is 16 amino acids long. In DNA form, the CDR3 reads TGTGCCAGCAGCAAAGAACAGGGGGCGTTTACCTACGAGCAGTACTTC. It specifies CASSKEQGAFTYEQYF.

The genes are TRBV19 and TRBJ2-1; TRBD2 aligns across 7 bases. Trimming at V came to 3 bases and at J to 7 bases, leaving 6 bases not matched to a gene. Germline V gene sequence: CDR1 LNHDA, CDR2 SQIVND (reference sequence). The CDR3 is 14 amino acids. The CDR3 sequence is CASSIAGGGNEQFF. CDR3 nucleotides: TGTGCCAGTAGTATCGCTGGGGGGGGGAATGAGCAGTTCTTC.

The genes are TRBV6-5 and TRBJ1-5; TRBD1 aligns across 9 bases. CDR1 MNHEY and CDR2 SVGAGI come from the germline V gene. J lost 1 base, V lost 6 bases, and 4 bases had no gene match. The CDR3 runs to 15 residues. CDR3 region: CASRLQGASNQPQHF. As DNA, the CDR3 is TGTGCCAGCAGATTACAGGGGGCGAGCAATCAGCCCCAGCATTTT.

The chain has TRBV28 and TRBJ2-2, with TRBD2 identical over 13 bases. J gave up 7 bases and V 2 bases, and 10 bases lay outside the gene matches. The length of the CDR3 is 18 residues. Per the germline V gene, CDR1 is MDHEN and CDR2 is SYDVKM. The CDR3 DNA sequence: TGTGCCAGCAGTTTACCCGGGACTAGCGGGAAACGTAGCGGGGAGCTGTTTTTT. This codes for CASSLPGTSGKRSGELFF.

The chain employs TRBV7-2 and TRBJ2-5; no clear D. Germline V gene data show CDR1 as SGHTA and CDR2 as FQGNSA. V was clipped by 3 bases and J by 5 bases, with 16 bases between them. This CDR3 contains 15 residues. The CDR3 reads CASSFVVLAGETQYF. In nucleotides, the CDR3 is TGTGCCAGCAGCTTTGTAGTCCTGGCCGGCGAGACCCAGTACTTC.

This chain joins TRBV28 and TRBJ1-1; D is unclear. Germline V lookup: CDR1 MDHEN, CDR2 SYDVKM. The CDR3 spans 11 residues. V shed 5 bases and J shed 11 bases, with 12 bases lying between them. The CDR3 DNA is TGTGCCAGCAGTCCTGCCTCAGCGGCTTTCTTT. This sequence encodes CASSPASAAFF.

The chain recombines TRBV10-2 with TRBJ2-7; 9 bases map to TRBD2. Trimming took 6 bases from V and 4 from J; bases not matched to a gene: 4. The CDR3 runs 13 residues. The germline CDR1 and CDR2 sequences are WSHSY and SAAADI. CDR3 loop: CASRREGQYEQYF. The CDR3, as DNA: TGCGCCAGCAGGCGGGAGGGTCAATACGAGCAGTACTTC.

The rearrangement links TRBV28 to TRBJ2-3; 12 nucleotides match TRBD2. Trimming at V came to 9 bases and at J to 1 base, leaving 8 bases not matched to a gene. Germline values: CDR1 MDHEN, CDR2 SYDVKM. This CDR3 region has 16 residues. The CDR3 DNA reads as TGTGCCAGTGAGCTAGCGGGAGGGCCAGGCACAGATACGCAGTATTTT. It codes for CASELAGGPGTDTQYF.

This sequence joins TRBV5-1 and TRBJ1-2; possibly TRBD1 for D (6 bases). Germline CDR1 and CDR2: SGHRS and YFSETQ. V was clipped by 1 base and J by 4 bases, with 14 bases between them. The CDR3 sequence is 15 residues long. Here the CDR3 DNA reads TGCGCCAGCAGCTTGTGGACAGACCCCAGCTATGGCTACACCTTC. The encoded protein is CASSLWTDPSYGYTF. Based on the CDR3 plus reference TRBV5-1 and TRBJ1-2, the full variable domain is KAGVTQTPRYLIKTRGQQVTLSCSPISGHRSVSWYQQTPGQGLQFLFEYFSETQRNKGNFPGRFSGRQFSNSRSEMNVSTLELGDSALYLCASSLWTDPSYGYTFGSGTRLTVV.